This T cell receptor beta chain was documented in a study of T cell responses to AZD1222 COVID-19 vaccine. V was clipped by 3 bases and J by 4 bases, with 16 bases between them. The CDR3 is 15 residues long. Germline V lookup: CDR1 SGHKS, CDR2 YYEKEE (reference sequence). Using immunoSEQ multiplex PCR, the repertoire was profiled, and TCRdb retains in-frame clones only, with some absent. The table includes 100,000 to 150,000 clones, approximately 85% detected once. The rearrangement joins TRBV5-5 to TRBJ2-5; D may be TRBD1 (5 bases). Specimen: peripheral blood, collected on day 0 of AZD1222 vaccination. The sequence was collected from an adult in good health. The CDR3 protein is CASSSPAGMGETQYF. CDR3 DNA sequence: TGTGCCAGCAGCTCGCCCGCAGGGATGGGAGAGACCCAGTACTTC.